The present TCR beta chain was sequenced within a study of cytomegalovirus exposure and HLA in healthy donors. Across the whole study: Findings of an earlier analysis included roughly 120 million unique TCR beta sequences from 170 million or so T cells.

This clone was found once. The CDR3 is made up of 15 amino acids. CDR1 and CDR2 (germline): MNHEY, SVGAGI. Trimming pared 0 bases from V and 6 bases from J, leaving 14 bases between. The PCR ran on 60 Vbeta and 13 Jbeta primers. Some clones are missing from TCRdb's copy, which holds only in-frame ones; the method was immunoSEQ multiplex PCR. The sample yields approximately 160,000 clones, more than 65% seen once. V usage is TRBV6-5 and J usage is TRBJ1-2; a possible D gene is TRBD1 (5 bases). This TCR came from a woman aged 40-49 years in good health and CMV-seropositive. Sequenced input: PBMCs. CDR3 DNA sequence: TGTGCCAGCAGTTACTCGACGGGGGTCCTTAATGGCTACACCTTC. As protein: CASSYSTGVLNGYTF.